These 31 T cell receptor beta chains came from one sample sequenced in a study of blood T cell repertoires in COVID-19. Method: immunoSEQ multiplex PCR; TCRdb's copy keeps in-frame clones and lacks some. This sample has 200,000 to 250,000 clones, with 80% to 90% found just once. Sequencing input: PBMCs or T cells enriched from blood (not recorded which). All receptors derive from a woman aged 45-59 years in a cohort exposed to, infected with or recovered from COVID-19 (not recorded which).

This chain uses TRBV15 with TRBJ1-1, with TRBD1 matching 8 bases. The CDR3 covers 15 residues. CDR1 is LNHNV, CDR2 YYDKDF, per germline (reference sequence). The V segment lost 1 base and the J segment 2 bases; nucleotides outside the gene matches: 3. CDR3 nucleotides: TGTGCCACCAGCAGAGTAGGACAGGGAAACACTGAAGCTTTCTTT. Encoded protein: CATSRVGQGNTEAFF.

Here the CDR3 DNA reads TGCGCCAGCAGCTGGGGAGGTTTGAGCACTGAAGCTTTCTTT. Its protein is CASSWGGLSTEAFF. The chain couples TRBV5-1 to TRBJ1-1; D is unclear. CDR3 length: 14 residues. CDR1 SGHRS and CDR2 YFSETQ come from the germline V gene. Trimming took 3 bases from V and 4 from J, leaving 13 bases between them.

The chain is built from TRBV18 and TRBJ1-3; TRBD1 agrees at 10 bases. This CDR3 contains 16 residues. Germline CDR1 and CDR2: KGHSH and LQKENI. Trimming took 4 bases from V and 2 from J; bases not matched to a gene: 5. The CDR3 DNA reads TGTGCCAGCTCACTAGCTGGACAGGGGGCTGGAAACACCATATATTTT. Translating it yields CASSLAGQGAGNTIYF.

This chain joins TRBV5-4 and TRBJ2-3; TRBD2 aligns across 7 bases. This CDR3 region has 14 residues. Per germline, CDR1 SGHNT and CDR2 YYREEE (reference sequence). With V trimmed by 3 bases and J by 4 bases, 5 bases remained unmatched. CDR3 bases: TGTGCCAGCAGCTCCCAGCGGGGTGCAGATACGCAGTATTTT. Translating gives CASSSQRGADTQYF.

The V and J genes are TRBV7-9 and TRBJ1-2; tentatively, D is TRBD1 (5 bases). The CDR3 totals 16 residues. CDR1 and CDR2 (germline): SEHNR, FQNEAQ (reference sequence). With 1 base removed from V and 0 bases from J, the gap between germline ends came to 12 bases. CDR3 residues: CASSLGQSIANYGYTF. CDR3 nucleotides: TGTGCCAGCAGCTTAGGACAGTCAATCGCTAACTATGGCTACACCTTC. Filled out from reference TRBV7-9 and TRBJ1-2, the complete variable domain reads DTGVSQNPRHKITKRGQNVTFRCDPISEHNRLYWYRQTLGQGPEFLTYFQNEAQLEKSRLLSDRFSAERPKGSFSTLEIQRTEQGDSAMYLCASSLGQSIANYGYTFGSGTRLTVV.

The CDR3 reads CASSPARGGTDTQYF. CDR3 nucleotides: TGCGCCAGCAGCCCAGCCCGGGGGGGCACAGATACGCAGTATTTT. J is TRBJ2-3 and V is TRBV5-1; 7 nucleotides line up with TRBD2. The V and J ends lost 4 bases and 1 base, in that order; junction bases with no gene match: 6. Germline V gene data show CDR1 as SGHRS and CDR2 as YFSETQ. The CDR3 sequence is 15 residues long.

The V gene is TRBV18, the J gene TRBJ1-6; D possibly corresponds to TRBD1 (5 bases). The CDR3 sequence is 16 residues long. The germline V gene encodes CDR1 KGHSH and CDR2 LQKENI. The V gene lost 5 bases and the J gene lost 9 bases, with 20 bases spanning the gap. The CDR3 bases are TGTGCCAGCTCAAAGGGCCCGGCGGGGGGAATTTCACCCCTCCACTTT. Translating gives CASSKGPAGGISPLHF.

The rearrangement links TRBV11-2 to TRBJ1-2, with 7 bases that match TRBD1. J gave up 2 bases and V 4 bases, and 7 bases lay outside the gene matches. Looked up from germline, CDR1 is SGHAT and CDR2 is FQNNGV. The CDR3 is made up of 15 amino acids. CDR3 bases: TGTGCCAGCAGCTCGGGACAGCAAAAAAACTATGGCTACACCTTC. It translates to CASSSGQQKNYGYTF.

The rearrangement links TRBV25-1 to TRBJ1-4; a weak D match, TRBD1 (5 bases). This CDR3 comprises 16 residues. V gave up 3 bases and J gave up 4 bases, with 15 bases separating them. Germline lookup yields CDR1 MGHDK and CDR2 SYGVNS. Written as DNA, the CDR3 is TGTGCCAGCAGTGAGTTATTTGGGGCTATTAATGAAAAACTGTTTTTT. It codes for CASSELFGAINEKLFF.

The chain has TRBV10-3 and TRBJ2-6; 9 bases agree with TRBD2. In germline, CDR1 is ENHRY, CDR2 SYGVKD. Trimming cost V 6 bases and J 0 bases; bases outside gene matches: 15. The CDR3 consists of 20 residues. The CDR3 nucleotides are TGTGCCATCAGCCTTAGCAGGTCTAGCGGGGTACCCTCTGGGGCCAACGTCCTGACTTTC. It is translated as CAISLSRSSGVPSGANVLTF.

The chain is built from TRBV6-2 or TRBV6-3 and TRBJ2-3, with 8 bases fitting TRBD1. The J segment lost 1 base and the V segment lost 5 bases, leaving 5 bases of the junction unmatched. The CDR3 has 15 amino acids. Germline CDR1 reads MNHEY; CDR2 reads SVGEGT. This CDR3 reads CASSPDRARTDTQYF. DNA of the CDR3: TGTGCCAGCAGTCCGGACAGGGCGCGCACAGATACGCAGTATTTT.

This rearrangement joins TRBV4-3 to TRBJ1-2, with D possibly TRBD1 on 5 matching bases. CDR3 length: 15 residues. Trimming cost V 2 bases and J 3 bases, with 13 bases left between them. Looked up from germline, CDR1 is LGHNA and CDR2 is YSLEER. CDR3 sequence: CASSQNDQGDYGYTF. CDR3 nucleotides: TGCGCCAGCAGCCAAAATGACCAGGGTGACTATGGCTACACCTTC.

The chain recombines TRBV9 with TRBJ2-3; D ambiguous. Per germline, CDR1 SGDLS and CDR2 YYNGEE. Trimming took off 2 bases at V and 4 bases at J, with 5 bases between the two ends. The length of the CDR3 is 12 residues. The CDR3 spells CASSVYSDTQYF. Here the CDR3 DNA reads TGTGCCAGCAGCGTTTATTCAGATACGCAGTATTTT.

CDR3 protein: CASSSAGLRDQPQHF. For the CDR3, the DNA is TGTGCCAGCAGCTCCGCAGGGTTAAGGGATCAGCCCCAGCATTTT. The genes are TRBV7-9 and TRBJ1-5; the D gene is possibly TRBD1 (5 bases). Germline V lookup: CDR1 SEHNR, CDR2 FQNEAQ (reference sequence). Trimming shortened V by 4 bases and J by 5 bases, and 15 bases separated the two germline ends. This CDR3 comprises 15 residues.

The chain uses TRBV18 and TRBJ1-4; TRBD1 is a possible D gene (6 bases). The CDR3 consists of 14 residues. Germline-derived CDR1 and CDR2 are KGHSH and LQKENI. Trimming took 3 bases from V and 5 from J, leaving 10 bases between them. CDR3: CASSPDRSNEKLFF. The CDR3 nucleotides read TGTGCCAGCTCACCCGACAGGTCGAATGAAAAACTGTTTTTT.

This sequence joins TRBV24-1 and TRBJ2-3; D possibly corresponds to TRBD1 (5 bases). The germline V gene encodes CDR1 KGHDR and CDR2 SFDVKD. V was pared by 4 bases and J by 5 bases, with 15 bases between. The CDR3 contains 15 residues. For the CDR3, the DNA is TGTGCCACCAGTGACCATCAGGGAAGAGGAGATACGCAGTATTTT. Translation gives CATSDHQGRGDTQYF.

V gene TRBV6-5 combines with J gene TRBJ1-2, with D unresolved. V dropped 6 bases and J dropped 2 bases, with 10 bases sitting between them. The germline gives CDR1 MNHEY, CDR2 SVGAGI. The CDR3 is made up of 13 amino acids. The CDR3 DNA follows: TGTGCCAGCAGCTTGATCCAGAACTATGGCTACACCTTC. This gives the protein CASSLIQNYGYTF.

This chain links TRBV9 with TRBJ2-7; a weak D match, TRBD1 (6 bases). The germline V gene encodes CDR1 SGDLS and CDR2 YYNGEE. V lost 3 bases, J lost 2 bases, and 18 bases lay in between. There are 16 residues in the CDR3. The CDR3 is CASSGDPRGMPYEQYF. As DNA, the CDR3 is TGTGCCAGCAGCGGAGACCCCAGGGGAATGCCCTACGAGCAGTACTTC.

This rearrangement joins TRBV10-2 to TRBJ1-1, with D possibly TRBD1 on 6 matching bases. Germline V gene data show CDR1 as WSHSY and CDR2 as SAAADI. This CDR3 is 13 amino acids long. Trimming pared 5 bases from V and 4 bases from J, leaving 11 bases between. The CDR3 spells CASSLGQITEAFF. CDR3 DNA: TGCGCCAGCAGTCTCGGACAGATCACTGAAGCTTTCTTT.

This clone was detected only once. The V call is TRBV5-1, the J call TRBJ2-4; D may be TRBD1 (6 bases). The germline V gene has CDR1 SGHRS and CDR2 YFSETQ. CDR3 length: 14 residues. The V end lost 0 bases, the J end lost 4 bases, and 8 bases lay between the germline ends. CDR3 sequence reads: CASSLDQGKNIQYF. The CDR3 DNA sequence: TGCGCCAGCAGCTTGGATCAGGGGAAAAACATTCAGTACTTC. Together with reference TRBV5-1 and TRBJ2-4, the CDR3 gives the full variable domain: KAGVTQTPRYLIKTRGQQVTLSCSPISGHRSVSWYQQTPGQGLQFLFEYFSETQRNKGNFPGRFSGRQFSNSRSEMNVSTLELGDSALYLCASSLDQGKNIQYFGAGTRLSVL.

V is TRBV5-5 and J is TRBJ2-3, with D possibly TRBD2 on 6 matching bases. Germline V gives CDR1 SGHKS, CDR2 YYEKEE (reference sequence). V dropped 3 bases and J dropped 2 bases, with 10 bases sitting between them. The CDR3 runs 14 residues. The CDR3 region has the DNA TGTGCCAGCAGCTCCCGGGGGATCACAGATACGCAGTATTTT. The encoded protein is CASSSRGITDTQYF. The variable domain in full, with the rest retrieved from reference TRBV5-5 and TRBJ2-3, is DAGVTQSPTHLIKTRGQQVTLRCSPISGHKSVSWYQQVLGQGPQFIFQYYEKEERGRGNFPDRFSARQFPNYSSELNVNALLLGDSALYLCASSSRGITDTQYFGPGTRLTVL.

This chain links TRBV6-5 with TRBJ1-5; D is uncertain. The V and J ends lost 4 bases and 6 bases respectively, with 10 bases between them. The V gene's germline CDR1 is MNHEY and CDR2 SVGAGI. The CDR3 runs 13 residues. CDR3 in amino acids: CASSLGSSQPQHF. CDR3 DNA sequence: TGTGCCAGCAGTTTAGGATCTAGTCAGCCCCAGCATTTT.

The chain couples TRBV6-5 to TRBJ2-5, with TRBD1 matching 7 bases. Per the germline V gene, CDR1 is MNHEY and CDR2 is SVGAGI. This CDR3 is built from 14 residues. Trimming at V came to 7 bases and at J to 2 bases, leaving 7 bases not matched to a gene. CDR3 sequence (DNA): TGTGCCAGCAAAAGGGGGCTCGTACAAGAGACCCAGTACTTC. This codes for CASKRGLVQETQYF.

V usage is TRBV10-2 and J usage is TRBJ2-1, with a tentative D call TRBD2 (6 bases). The CDR3 runs to 15 residues. Trimming took 1 base from V and 2 from J, leaving 9 bases between them. The germline CDR1 and CDR2 sequences are WSHSY and SAAADI. The CDR3 spells CASSELAAAYNEQFF. The CDR3 coding sequence is TGCGCCAGCAGTGAGTTAGCGGCAGCCTACAATGAGCAGTTCTTC.

The V and J genes are TRBV28 and TRBJ2-3, with TRBD2 identical over 11 bases. The J segment lost 2 bases and the V segment lost 7 bases, leaving 2 bases of the junction unmatched. Per germline, CDR1 MDHEN and CDR2 SYDVKM. CDR3 length: 14 residues. CDR3 DNA: TGTGCCAGCAAACTAGCGGGGGACACAGATACGCAGTATTTT. Its protein product is CASKLAGDTDTQYF.

This clone was recorded once. DNA of the CDR3: TGCAGTGCTAGTAGCTCTACAGGGGGTAATTCACCCCTCCACTTT. This sequence encodes CSASSSTGGNSPLHF. The rearrangement uses TRBV20-1 and TRBJ1-6, with 8 nucleotides matching TRBD1. Losses at the gene ends were 3 bases for V and 6 bases for J; bases not matched to a gene: 7. The CDR3 length is 15 residues. Germline loops: CDR1 DFQATT, CDR2 SNEGSKA (reference sequence).

This chain links TRBV6-2 or TRBV6-3 with TRBJ2-3; no definite D call. CDR1 is MNHEY and CDR2 is SVGEGT in the germline V gene. The length of the CDR3 is 11 residues. V lost 4 bases and J 9 bases, leaving 8 bases between the germline ends. This CDR3 reads CASSLGPTQYF. The CDR3 region has the DNA TGTGCCAGCAGTTTGGGCCCCACGCAGTATTTT.

Written as DNA, the CDR3 is TGTGCCAGCAGTTACGACGGTGCCAGGTCTGGATCACCCCTCCACTTT. The encoded protein is CASSYDGARSGSPLHF. This rearrangement joins TRBV6-2 or TRBV6-3 to TRBJ1-6; D is uncertain. Trimming left V 2 bases short and J 10 bases short, with 18 bases between. The CDR3 totals 16 residues. Germline V gene data show CDR1 as MNHEY and CDR2 as SVGEGT.

J is TRBJ2-1 and V is TRBV7-3; 9 bases are a match to TRBD2. The CDR3 length is 14 residues. The J segment lost 4 bases and the V segment lost 8 bases, leaving 6 bases of the junction unmatched. Germline V gene data show CDR1 as SGHTA and CDR2 as FQGTGA. The CDR3 region is CASAPSGVYNEQFF. The CDR3 DNA sequence: TGTGCCAGCGCCCCTAGCGGGGTATACAATGAGCAGTTCTTC.

V and J are TRBV7-2 and TRBJ2-7; 7 nucleotides match TRBD1. V shed 1 base, J shed 3 bases, and the junction held 6 bases outside the gene matches. The CDR3 totals 15 residues. Germline V lookup: CDR1 SGHTA, CDR2 FQGNSA. CDR3 in DNA: TGTGCCAGCAGCTTAGTAGTGCAGGGGGTCTACGAGCAGTACTTC. Amino acids: CASSLVVQGVYEQYF.

The chain is built from TRBV20-1 and TRBJ2-7; possible D gene TRBD2, 6 bases. Germline assignment: CDR1 DFQATT and CDR2 SNEGSKA (reference sequence). V dropped 3 bases and J dropped 3 bases, with 6 bases sitting between them. There are 11 residues in the CDR3. The CDR3 bases are TGCAGTGCTAGGGGGGGCTACGAGCAGTACTTC. Translated, it gives CSARGGYEQYF.